This paragraph covers one T cell receptor beta chain sequence. The target antigen is unknown. Germline CDR1 is LGHNA and CDR2 is YNFKEQ. V was trimmed by 0 bases and J by 0 bases, leaving 8 bases between them. The CDR3 length is 15 residues. This sample is drawn from a study of T cell responses to AZD1222 COVID-19 vaccine. Repertoires were generated with immunoSEQ multiplex PCR, while TCRdb's copy carries only in-frame clones and drops some. The sample lists 95,000 to 130,000 clones, 88% occurring once. Study results and limitations: Repertoire sampling happened only post peak T cell response. Reportedly, nearly half the spike-specific TCRs target unmutated variant regions. Most donors were white British and more were female, and clonal diversity was possibly underestimated.

Specimen: peripheral blood, collected on day 0 of AZD1222 vaccination. The origin of this receptor is an adult in good health. The chain recombines TRBV4-2 with TRBJ1-2; D unclear. The CDR3 DNA reads as TGTGCCAGCAGCCAAGATCGGCACCCTAACTATGGCTACACCTTC. It codes for CASSQDRHPNYGYTF.